Following are 3 T cell receptor beta chains from one sample sequenced in a study of blood T cell repertoires in COVID-19. Data came from immunoSEQ multiplex PCR; TCRdb stores just in-frame clones and leaves some out. The sample consists of around 250,000 clones, more than 70% of them appearing once. The source material was peripheral blood. The receptors were sampled from a man older than 75 with acute or convalescent COVID-19.

The chain joins TRBV5-1 to TRBJ1-2; possible D gene TRBD1, 6 bases. The V gene lost 3 bases and the J gene lost 4 bases, with 7 bases spanning the gap. The CDR3 is 12 amino acids. Germline CDR1 reads SGHRS; CDR2 reads YFSETQ. CDR3 nucleotides: TGCGCCAGCAGCTCAGGGGCCTATGGCTACACCTTC. Protein: CASSSGAYGYTF.

V usage is TRBV12-3 or TRBV12-4 and J usage is TRBJ1-4; D not resolved. The CDR3 runs to 13 residues. The V and J ends lost 3 bases and 5 bases respectively, with 7 bases between them. This CDR3 reads CASSLWENEKLFF. The CDR3 DNA is TGTGCCAGCAGTTTGTGGGAGAATGAAAAACTGTTTTTT.

The V gene is TRBV20-1, the J gene TRBJ1-2; 8 positions match TRBD1. The CDR3 spans 12 residues. Germline V gene data show CDR1 as DFQATT and CDR2 as SNEGSKA (reference sequence). V dropped 3 bases and J dropped 8; count of bases not matched to a gene: 5. CDR3: CSASPGGPGYTF. The CDR3, as DNA: TGCAGTGCTAGTCCAGGGGGCCCCGGCTACACCTTC.